This passage covers 16 T cell receptor beta chains from one sample sequenced in a study of cytomegalovirus exposure and HLA in healthy donors. PCR amplification relied on 60 Vbeta primers (plus 13 Jbeta primers). TCRdb keeps only in-frame clones here, not all; method: immunoSEQ multiplex PCR. The sample contains approximately 110,000 clones, approximately 69% of which appear only once. The sample comprised PBMCs. These receptors all come from a man aged 25-45 years in good health and CMV-seronegative.

This clone was found a few times. The chain employs TRBV19 and TRBJ1-1; TRBD1 aligns across 7 bases. The germline V gene has CDR1 LNHDA and CDR2 SQIVND (reference sequence). The CDR3 covers 15 residues. Losses at the gene ends were 3 bases for V and 0 bases for J; bases not matched to a gene: 4. The CDR3 spells CASSIRQGMNTEAFF. The CDR3 DNA follows: TGTGCCAGTAGTATTCGACAGGGCATGAACACTGAAGCTTTCTTT. Drawing the rest from reference TRBV19 and TRBJ1-1, the complete variable domain is DGGITQSPKYLFRKEGQNVTLSCEQNLNHDAMYWYRQDPGQGLRLIYYSQIVNDFQKGDIAEGYSVSREKKESFPLTVTSAQKNPTAFYLCASSIRQGMNTEAFFGQGTRLTVV.

This chain links TRBV28 with TRBJ1-2; the match to TRBD1 covers 7 bases. V lost 6 bases and J lost 4; bases outside the gene matches: 11. This CDR3 is built from 15 residues. CDR1 is MDHEN, CDR2 SYDVKM, per germline. The CDR3: CASSLSDRDSYGYTF. CDR3 sequence (DNA): TGTGCCAGCAGCCTATCCGACAGGGACAGCTATGGCTACACCTTC.

This clone was detected only a few times. V usage is TRBV5-1 and J usage is TRBJ2-7; maybe TRBD1 (6 bases). V lost 7 bases, J lost 2 bases, and 16 bases lay in between. Germline assignment: CDR1 SGHRS and CDR2 YFSETQ. The CDR3 loop spans 14 amino acids. The chain's CDR3 is CASPRAGEPYEQYF. Written as DNA, the CDR3 is TGCGCCAGCCCCAGGGCAGGGGAACCCTACGAGCAGTACTTC.

The V call is TRBV7-9, the J call TRBJ2-2; a weak D match, TRBD2 (5 bases). V was trimmed by 5 bases and J by 1 base, leaving 14 bases between them. The CDR3 runs 16 residues. Germline V gives CDR1 SEHNR, CDR2 FQNEAQ (reference sequence). CDR3 sequence (DNA): TGTGCCAGCAGCCTACGGGGTGGGAGGAACACCGGGGAGCTGTTTTTT. The encoded protein is CASSLRGGRNTGELFF. The full variable domain, completed using reference TRBV7-9 and TRBJ2-2, is DTGVSQNPRHKITKRGQNVTFRCDPISEHNRLYWYRQTLGQGPEFLTYFQNEAQLEKSRLLSDRFSAERPKGSFSTLEIQRTEQGDSAMYLCASSLRGGRNTGELFFGEGSRLTVL.

The rearrangement uses TRBV5-5 and TRBJ2-7, with 9 positions matching TRBD2. The V gene end was trimmed by 5 bases and the J gene end by 3 bases; junction bases not matched to a gene: 9. Looked up from germline, CDR1 is SGHKS and CDR2 is YYEKEE (reference sequence). The CDR3 runs to 15 residues. CDR3 protein: CASRMSELAGYEQYF. DNA for the CDR3: TGTGCCAGCAGAATGTCAGAACTAGCGGGCTACGAGCAGTACTTC.

This clone was counted between two and nine times. The chain employs TRBV5-4 and TRBJ1-2; 11 bases fit TRBD1. V shed 4 bases, J shed 3 bases, and the junction held 5 bases outside the gene matches. Germline V lookup: CDR1 SGHNT, CDR2 YYREEE (reference sequence). The CDR3 spans 15 residues. The CDR3 loop is CASSPGTGGDYGYTF. The CDR3 coding sequence is TGTGCCAGCAGCCCCGGGACAGGGGGTGACTATGGCTACACCTTC. Based on the CDR3 plus reference TRBV5-4 and TRBJ1-2, the full variable domain is ETGVTQSPTHLIKTRGQQVTLRCSSQSGHNTVSWYQQALGQGPQFIFQYYREEENGRGNFPPRFSGLQFPNYSSELNVNALELDDSALYLCASSPGTGGDYGYTFGSGTRLTVV.

The chain joins TRBV11-3 to TRBJ2-3, with D possibly matching TRBD1 (6 bases). Germline CDR1 and CDR2: SGHNT and YENEEA. CDR3 length: 14 amino acids. V gave up 1 base and J gave up 3 bases, with 8 bases separating them. Here the CDR3 DNA reads TGTGCCAGCAGCTTAGGCAGGGGTACAGATACGCAGTATTTT. Translation gives CASSLGRGTDTQYF.

In this sample, this clone turned up once. This chain joins TRBV11-2 and TRBJ2-5; possible D gene TRBD1, 6 bases. Trimming pared 2 bases from V and 11 bases from J, leaving 21 bases between. Germline V lookup: CDR1 SGHAT, CDR2 FQNNGV. CDR3 length: 15 residues. The CDR3 here is CASSLKTGSMGEQYF. CDR3 coding DNA: TGTGCCAGCAGCTTAAAAACAGGGAGCATGGGTGAGCAGTACTTC.

This chain's CDR3 is CASSTGISNEQYF. As DNA, the CDR3 is TGTGCCAGCAGTACCGGGATTAGCAACGAGCAGTACTTC. The chain carries TRBV27 and TRBJ2-7, with TRBD2 as a possible D gene (5 bases). The germline gives CDR1 MNHEY, CDR2 SMNVEV (reference sequence). V lost 5 bases and J lost 5, with 13 bases in between. The CDR3 is 13 residues long.

This chain links TRBV7-2 with TRBJ1-1, with D unresolved. The ends were cut back, 5 bases at V and 8 bases at J, with 24 bases in the middle. This CDR3 contains 16 residues. CDR1 and CDR2 from the germline V gene are SGHTA and FQGNSA. CDR3 DNA sequence: TGTGCCAGCAGCCCCCGTCGGGATATCGTCCCCCGCGAAGCTTTCTTT. This codes for CASSPRRDIVPREAFF.

This clone was seen a few times. This chain connects TRBV11-3 to TRBJ2-7; the D is unclear. Germline assignment: CDR1 SGHNT and CDR2 YENEEA. V was pared by 0 bases and J by 3 bases, with 12 bases between. This CDR3 spans 15 amino acids. CDR3 sequence (DNA): TGTGCCAGCAGCTTAGAAGGTGGCGCTAGCTACGAGCAGTACTTC. This encodes CASSLEGGASYEQYF. Together with reference TRBV11-3 and TRBJ2-7, the CDR3 gives the full variable domain: EAGVVQSPRYKIIEKKQPVAFWCNPISGHNTLYWYLQNLGQGPELLIRYENEEAVDDSQLPKDRFSAERLKGVDSTLKIQPAELGDSAVYLCASSLEGGASYEQYFGPGTRLTVT.

The CDR3 loop reads CASSQQLNTEAFF. In nucleotides, the CDR3 is TGCGCCAGCAGCCAGCAGTTGAACACTGAAGCTTTCTTT. This chain connects TRBV4-3 to TRBJ1-1; D is undetermined. The germline gives CDR1 LGHNA, CDR2 YSLEER. With 3 bases removed from V and 0 bases from J, the gap between germline ends came to 5 bases. This CDR3 contains 13 residues.

The chain is built from TRBV4-3 and TRBJ2-3; D gene uncertain. The CDR3 consists of 15 residues. Germline CDR1 reads LGHNA; CDR2 reads YSLEER. With 1 base removed from V and 0 bases from J, the gap between germline ends came to 8 bases. CDR3 sequence reads: CASSQGPTSTDTQYF. DNA for the CDR3: TGCGCCAGCAGCCAAGGGCCGACTAGCACAGATACGCAGTATTTT.

The chain employs TRBV10-3 and TRBJ2-1; 10 bases are shared with TRBD2. V shed 6 bases and J 7 bases; nucleotides not matched to a gene: 6. The CDR3 has 14 amino acids. CDR1 is ENHRY and CDR2 is SYGVKD in the germline V gene. In DNA form, the CDR3 reads TGTGCCATCAGCAAAGCGGGAGGGCCAAATGAGCAGTTCTTC. It yields the protein CAISKAGGPNEQFF.

This clone was seen a few times. CDR3 residues: CASTPTSEAFF. The CDR3 DNA sequence: TGCGCCAGCACCCCGACATCTGAAGCTTTCTTT. V usage is TRBV23-1 and J usage is TRBJ1-1; no firm D call. TRBV23-1 is an ORF; its function is uncertain. The V gene lost 7 bases and the J gene lost 6 bases, with 9 bases spanning the gap. This CDR3 comprises 11 residues.

A single count supports this clone. CDR3 sequence: CASSSRVDNEQFF. CDR3 DNA sequence: TGTGCCAGCAGCTCACGGGTTGACAATGAGCAGTTCTTC. The rearrangement joins TRBV5-4 to TRBJ2-1; no clear D. Deletions cut 3 bases from V and 5 bases from J, with 9 bases between. This CDR3 is built from 13 residues. The germline V gene encodes CDR1 SGHNT and CDR2 YYREEE (reference sequence). The full variable domain, rest sourced from reference TRBV5-4 and TRBJ2-1, is ETGVTQSPTHLIKTRGQQVTLRCSSQSGHNTVSWYQQALGQGPQFIFQYYREEENGRGNFPPRFSGLQFPNYSSELNVNALELDDSALYLCASSSRVDNEQFFGPGTRLTVL.